This record covers a single T cell receptor beta chain. The data were taken from a study of T-cell reconstitution after alpha-beta-depleted transplantation in children. Per germline, CDR1 SGHVS and CDR2 FQNEAQ. Trimming took off 1 base at V and 5 bases at J, with 16 bases between the two ends. The CDR3 sequence is 16 residues long. Researchers prepared the TCRbeta library using unique molecular identifiers, the study reports. TCRdb ran MiXCR on the PCR reads and lists one entry per CDR3 protein. The sample has about 400,000 distinct CDR3 sequences, about 14% seen once. The clonotype originates from a human donor who donated a stem cell graft to a child with Fanconi anemia. The rearrangement joins TRBV7-8 to TRBJ2-3; D uncertain. Specimen: PBMCs, collected from the stem cell graft. CDR3 in amino acids: CASSLGVSRLIDTQYF. In nucleotides, the CDR3 is TGTGCCAGCAGCTTAGGTGTTAGCAGACTTATAGATACGCAGTATTTT. Based on the CDR3 plus reference TRBV7-8 and TRBJ2-3, the full variable domain is GAGVSQSPRYKVAKRGQDVALRCDPISGHVSLFWYQQALGQGPEFLTYFQNEAQLDKSGLPSDRFFAERPEGSVSTLKIQRTQQEDSAVYLCASSLGVSRLIDTQYFGPGTRLTVL.